The next 30 T cell receptor beta chains were all read from a single sample in a study of glioma-infiltrating T cells. Amplification of TCR alpha and beta CDR3 regions from RNA used iRepertoire nested multiplex PCR. TCRdb itself ran the multiplex PCR reads through MiXCR, one entry per CDR3 protein. The sample contains around 390,000 distinct CDR3 sequences, around 38% of which appear only once. The sample consisted of glioma tissue, nonneoplastic brain tissue, or PBMCs (not recorded which). The receptor set was obtained from a human donor with low-grade glioma or glioblastoma, undergoing nonglioma brain surgery, or in good health (not recorded which).

This clonotype was seen a few times. The chain uses TRBV7-4 and TRBJ2-1; D uncertain. The CDR3 totals 14 residues. Germline CDR1 reads SGHVT; CDR2 reads SQSDAQ. V lost 5 bases and J lost 4, with 12 bases in between. This CDR3 is CASSRGGTYNEQFF. CDR3 sequence (DNA): TGTGCCAGCAGCCGCGGTGGCACTTACAATGAGCAGTTCTTC.

The chain recombines TRBV2 with TRBJ1-5; D might be TRBD1 (5 bases). Trimming shortened V by 6 bases and J by 4 bases, and 10 bases separated the two germline ends. The CDR3 sequence is 13 residues long. Germline V lookup: CDR1 SNHLY, CDR2 FYNNEI. In DNA form, the CDR3 reads TGTGCCAGCAGGGAGACAGCAAATCAGCCCCAGCATTTT. It yields the protein CASRETANQPQHF. Full variable domain (missing parts from reference TRBV2 and TRBJ1-5): EPEVTQTPSHQVTQMGQEVILRCVPISNHLYFYWYRQILGQKVEFLVSFYNNEISEKSEIFDDQFSVERPDGSNFTLKIRSTKLEDSAMYFCASRETANQPQHFGDGTRLSIL.

This clonotype was observed a single time. The V and J genes are TRBV7-8 and TRBJ1-5; TRBD1 agrees at 7 bases. The CDR3 sequence is 14 residues long. The V segment lost 4 bases and the J segment 11 bases; nucleotides outside the gene matches: 11. Germline V gives CDR1 SGHVS, CDR2 FQNEAQ. The CDR3 DNA reads TGTGCCAGCAGCTCGAACAGGGGTCGGGAGACCCAGCATTTT. This sequence encodes CASSSNRGRETQHF.

This rearrangement joins TRBV18 to TRBJ2-5; no clear D gene. CDR3 length equals 14 residues. Germline-derived CDR1 and CDR2 are KGHSH and LQKENI. V was clipped by 3 bases and J by 1 base, with 9 bases between them. Written as DNA, the CDR3 is TGTGCCAGCTCACCTAAAACGTTCCAAGAGACCCAGTACTTC. This encodes CASSPKTFQETQYF.

V usage is TRBV7-2 and J usage is TRBJ2-2, with D uncertain. The V end was cut by 3 bases, the J end by 0 bases, with 11 bases between. CDR3 length: 16 amino acids. CDR1 and CDR2 (germline): SGHTA, FQGNSA. The CDR3 nucleotides are TGTGCCAGCAGCTTCGGACGGCCTTCGAACACCGGGGAGCTGTTTTTT. Protein sequence: CASSFGRPSNTGELFF.

About this clonotype: Given a much more abundant clone one base away, this may be a read error. The missing conserved phenylalanine or tryptophan at the end of this CDR3 makes a read error likely. The chain joins TRBV27 to TRBJ2-7; a weak D match, TRBD1 (6 bases). The V and J ends lost 8 bases and 2 bases respectively, with 13 bases between them. The CDR3 consists of 13 residues. Per germline, CDR1 MNHEY and CDR2 SMNVEV (reference sequence). The CDR3 loop is CASGVGAPYEQYL. The CDR3 DNA follows: TGTGCCAGCGGGGTGGGGGCGCCCTACGAGCAGTACCTC.

With regard to this clonotype: An end of the junction differs from the germline gene, which may be a read error. The J gene is TRBJ1-2, the V gene TRBV2; D remains ambiguous. Looked up from germline, CDR1 is SNHLY and CDR2 is FYNNEI. CDR3 length: 12 amino acids. The CDR3 nucleotides read TGTGCCAGCAACACCCCCCCACATGGCTACAGCTTC. It yields the protein CASNTPPHGYSF.

This clonotype was detected a few times. This chain joins TRBV15 and TRBJ2-3; 9 bases are a match to TRBD2. The trim removed 1 base at V and 2 bases at J, leaving 7 bases unmatched. CDR3 length equals 17 residues. Germline CDR1 reads LNHNV; CDR2 reads YYDKDF (reference sequence). CDR3 sequence reads: CATSRGRTSESTDTQYF. The CDR3 DNA reads as TGTGCCACCAGCAGAGGGAGGACTAGCGAGTCCACAGATACGCAGTATTTT.

V and J are TRBV20-1 and TRBJ2-3, with 7 bases aligning to TRBD1. After removal of 8 bases from V and 1 base from J, the junction contained 9 bases not matched to a gene. Germline V CDR1 and CDR2: DFQATT, SNEGSKA (reference sequence). The CDR3 extends over 14 amino acids. The CDR3 spells CSHSGGDGTDTQYF. The CDR3 DNA is TGCAGTCATTCAGGGGGAGATGGCACAGATACGCAGTATTTT.

Note on this clonotype: Germline is not matched at one junction end, which may reflect a read error. The chain links TRBV12-3 or TRBV12-4 to TRBJ1-4; D unclear. This CDR3 region has 13 residues. The CDR3 DNA follows: TGTGCCAGCAGTTTTCTCGGTAATGAAAAACTGTCTTTT. It specifies CASSFLGNEKLSF.

CDR3 amino acids: CASSARGGVNIQYF. In DNA, the CDR3 is TGTGCCAGCAGTGCCCGAGGGGGGGTAAACATTCAGTACTTC. This chain uses TRBV25-1 with TRBJ2-4; tentatively, D is TRBD2 (7 bases). V lost 4 bases and J 6 bases, leaving 13 bases between the germline ends. Germline assignment: CDR1 MGHDK and CDR2 SYGVNS. The CDR3 loop spans 14 amino acids.

CDR3 protein: CASSLAGGPGKNIQYF. CDR3 bases: TGTGCCAGCAGCTTAGCGGGAGGGCCAGGCAAAAACATTCAGTACTTC. The chain recombines TRBV7-9 with TRBJ2-4, with TRBD2 matching 7 bases. This CDR3 is built from 16 residues. Germline V lookup: CDR1 SEHNR, CDR2 FQNEAQ (reference sequence). The ends lost 0 bases at V and 3 bases at J; junction bases unmatched: 5.

This clonotype occurred a few times. The V gene is TRBV20-1, the J gene TRBJ1-5; 8 nucleotides align to TRBD1. After removal of 4 bases from V and 1 base from J, the junction contained 9 bases not matched to a gene. This CDR3 contains 16 residues. Germline loops: CDR1 DFQATT, CDR2 SNEGSKA (reference sequence). The CDR3 reads CSATPQGALSNQPQHF. CDR3 nucleotides: TGCAGTGCTACACCCCAGGGGGCCCTGAGCAATCAGCCCCAGCATTTT.

This clonotype was recorded many times. The chain has TRBV20-1 and TRBJ2-1; TRBD1 agrees at 12 bases. Germline CDR1 reads DFQATT; CDR2 reads SNEGSKA (reference sequence). Trimming at V came to 5 bases and at J to 4 bases, leaving 9 bases not matched to a gene. The CDR3 has 16 residues. DNA for the CDR3: TGCAGTGCTCCCAAGGGGGGACAGGGGGCTTACAATGAGCAGTTCTTC. It specifies CSAPKGGQGAYNEQFF.

This chain connects TRBV7-9 to TRBJ2-5, with 12 positions matching TRBD2. The ends lost 2 bases at V and 4 bases at J; junction bases unmatched: 8. Germline CDR1 reads SEHNR; CDR2 reads FQNEAQ (reference sequence). The length of the CDR3 is 17 residues. The CDR3 protein is CASSLPRLAGVAETQYF. In DNA, the CDR3 is TGTGCCAGCAGCTTACCCCGACTAGCGGGAGTAGCAGAGACCCAGTACTTC.

To note about this clonotype: Germline and junction disagree at one end, which may indicate a read error. The genes are TRBV6-8 and TRBJ2-7; 7 bases are a match to TRBD1. This CDR3 spans 13 amino acids. CDR1 is MNHGY, CDR2 SAAAGT, per germline. The DNA for the CDR3 is TGCGCCAGCACTATGACAGGGCGGTACGAGCAGTACTTC. Translated, it gives CASTMTGRYEQYF.

This clonotype occurred a few times. The chain combines TRBV11-2 with TRBJ2-5; 10 nucleotides line up with TRBD1. The CDR3 has 15 amino acids. The junction had 4 bases not matched to a gene; V was cut back by 1 base and J by 5 bases. Per germline, CDR1 SGHAT and CDR2 FQNNGV. CDR3 region: CASSLGQGASETQYF. As DNA, the CDR3 is TGTGCCAGCAGCTTAGGACAGGGGGCCTCCGAGACCCAGTACTTC.

The chain couples TRBV3-1 to TRBJ2-1; D assignment may be TRBD1 or TRBD2 (5 bases each). The CDR3 totals 17 residues. Germline CDR1 and CDR2: LGHDT and YNNKEL (reference sequence). The V end lost 3 bases, the J end lost 2 bases, and 17 bases lay between the germline ends. CDR3 sequence (DNA): TGTGCCAGCAGCCACGGATCCGGGACGGACACCTACAATGAGCAGTTCTTC. It encodes CASSHGSGTDTYNEQFF.

This rearrangement joins TRBV4-1 to TRBJ1-1; D gene unclear. The germline V gene has CDR1 MGHRA and CDR2 YSYEKL. V was shortened by 5 bases and J by 1 base, with 8 bases between the two germline ends. This CDR3 region has 13 residues. The CDR3 coding sequence is TGCGCCAGCAGCTGGGTCCAGAACACTGAAGCTTTCTTT. Its translation: CASSWVQNTEAFF.

This clonotype was observed a few times. The chain is built from TRBV6-6 and TRBJ1-1; D remains unclear. The V gene's germline CDR1 is MNHNY and CDR2 SVGAGI (reference sequence). The germline V and J ends were trimmed by 0 bases and 4 bases, with 15 bases remaining between them. This CDR3 region has 16 residues. CDR3 sequence (DNA): TGTGCCAGCAGTTACTCGATACCCCCTCCGACCACTGAAGCTTTCTTT. This sequence encodes CASSYSIPPPTTEAFF.

V usage is TRBV28 and J usage is TRBJ2-7, with D unclear. The CDR3 sequence is 12 residues long. V dropped 6 bases and J dropped 7 bases, with 13 bases sitting between them. The germline CDR1 and CDR2 sequences are MDHEN and SYDVKM. CDR3: CASSTHSQEQYF. The CDR3 DNA follows: TGTGCCAGCAGCACCCACTCTCAAGAGCAGTACTTC.

The chain couples TRBV6-1 to TRBJ2-5; TRBD2 is a possible D gene (5 bases). The V end was cut by 2 bases, the J end by 2 bases, with 15 bases between. The CDR3 is 16 amino acids. Germline values: CDR1 MNHNS, CDR2 SASEGT. CDR3: CASSESIGRGQETQYF. The DNA for the CDR3 is TGTGCCAGCAGTGAATCAATAGGACGGGGACAAGAGACCCAGTACTTC.

Comment on this clonotype: One end of the junction is discordant with germline, which a read error may explain. The V and J genes are TRBV27 and TRBJ2-7; 7 bases align to TRBD1. In germline, CDR1 is MNHEY, CDR2 SMNVEV (reference sequence). There are 16 residues in the CDR3. The CDR3 here is CDSSSGPDRNSYEQYF. The CDR3 coding sequence is TGTGACAGCAGTTCAGGGCCGGACAGGAACTCCTACGAGCAGTACTTC.

This clonotype has just a few counts. V and J are TRBV12-3 or TRBV12-4 and TRBJ2-3; 8 bases map to TRBD1. The CDR3 extends over 13 amino acids. With V trimmed by 6 bases and J by 6 bases, 5 bases remained unmatched. The CDR3 loop reads CASRGTGSDTQYF. CDR3 DNA: TGTGCCAGCAGGGGGACAGGATCCGATACGCAGTATTTT.

The chain recombines TRBV10-3 with TRBJ2-7, with D perhaps TRBD1 (6 bases). V shed 7 bases and J shed 6 bases, with 22 bases lying between them. CDR3 length equals 15 residues. CDR1 is ENHRY, CDR2 SYGVKD, per germline. The CDR3 DNA follows: TGTGCCATCAAAACTAACCCAGGGGATTCGACCGAGCAGTACTTC. This codes for CAIKTNPGDSTEQYF.

In its sample, this clonotype was seen once. The conserved final phenylalanine or tryptophan is absent from the CDR3, which likely points to a read error. DNA for the CDR3: TGTGCCACCAGCAGAGAACTAGCAGCGGATGAGCAGTTCCTC. Translating it yields CATSRELAADEQFL. The V gene is TRBV15, the J gene TRBJ2-1, with D tentatively TRBD2 (6 bases). The ends were cut back, 0 bases at V and 8 bases at J, with 11 bases in the middle. The CDR3 spans 14 residues. Germline V gene sequence: CDR1 LNHNV, CDR2 YYDKDF (reference sequence).

For this clonotype: A much larger clone lies one base from this, so it may be a read error. The rearrangement links TRBV28 to TRBJ1-1, with D maybe TRBD1 (5 bases). Per germline, CDR1 MDHEN and CDR2 SYDVKM. This CDR3 comprises 15 residues. In DNA form, the CDR3 reads TGTGCCACCAGTCCGAGGGAGGGGATGAACACTGAAGCTTTCTTT. This encodes CATSPREGMNTEAFF.

The genes are TRBV20-1 and TRBJ2-1; 12 nucleotides match TRBD2. J gave up 1 base and V 6 bases, and 10 bases lay outside the gene matches. Germline CDR1 is DFQATT and CDR2 is SNEGSKA (reference sequence). The CDR3 totals 17 residues. CDR3 in amino acids: CSALLAGGQGSYNEQFF. The DNA of the CDR3 is TGCAGTGCCCTGCTAGCGGGAGGGCAGGGGTCCTACAATGAGCAGTTCTTC.

This clonotype was seen repeatedly, ten times or more. The gene calls are TRBV28 and TRBJ1-5; D is undetermined. The length of the CDR3 is 13 residues. Between the trimmed V and J ends, which lost 5 bases and 3 bases, there was a span of 8 bases. CDR1 is MDHEN, CDR2 SYDVKM, per germline. This CDR3 reads CASSLPSNQPQHF. CDR3 nucleotide sequence: TGTGCCAGCAGTCTCCCGTCCAATCAGCCCCAGCATTTT.

V and J are TRBV28 and TRBJ1-1; 9 bases fit TRBD1. The CDR3 extends over 14 amino acids. Unmatched junction bases numbered 4, after V lost 5 bases and J lost 3 bases. The V gene's germline CDR1 is MDHEN and CDR2 SYDVKM. The CDR3 bases are TGTGCCAGCAGTCCGGGACAGGGCGACACTGAAGCTTTCTTT. This gives the protein CASSPGQGDTEAFF.